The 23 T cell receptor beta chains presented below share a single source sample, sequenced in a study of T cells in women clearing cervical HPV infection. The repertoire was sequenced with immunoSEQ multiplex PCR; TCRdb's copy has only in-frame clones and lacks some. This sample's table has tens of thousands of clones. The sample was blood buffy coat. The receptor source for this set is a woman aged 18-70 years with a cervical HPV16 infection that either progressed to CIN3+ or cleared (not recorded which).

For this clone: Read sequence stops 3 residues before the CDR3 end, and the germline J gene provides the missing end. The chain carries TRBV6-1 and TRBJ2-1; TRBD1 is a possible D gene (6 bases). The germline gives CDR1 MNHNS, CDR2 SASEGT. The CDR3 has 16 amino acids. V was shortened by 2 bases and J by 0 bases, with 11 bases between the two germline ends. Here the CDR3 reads CASSERGRISYNEQFF. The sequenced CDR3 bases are TGTGCCAGCAGTGAAAGGGGGAGAATCTCCTACAATGAG.

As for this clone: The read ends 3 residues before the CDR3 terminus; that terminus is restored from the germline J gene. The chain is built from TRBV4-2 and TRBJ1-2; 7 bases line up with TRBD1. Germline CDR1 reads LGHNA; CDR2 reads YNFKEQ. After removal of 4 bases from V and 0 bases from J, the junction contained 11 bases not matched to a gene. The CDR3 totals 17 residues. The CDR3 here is CASSPRQGTPTNYGYTF. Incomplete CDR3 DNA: TGTGCCAGCAGCCCTCGACAGGGTACCCCAACTAACTATGGC.

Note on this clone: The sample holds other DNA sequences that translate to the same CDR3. The CDR3 DNA, read in part, is TGCAGCGTTCGGACAGGGGGCTTCTACGAG. Amino acid sequence: CSVRTGGFYE. The CDR3 reads in full as CSVRTGGFYEQYF. The chain recombines TRBV29-1 with TRBJ2-7; 11 bases are shared with TRBD1. The CDR3 extends 3 residues past the end of the read, so its final part is completed from the germline J gene. The CDR3 has 13 amino acids. Germline lookup yields CDR1 SQVTM and CDR2 ANQGSEA. The J segment lost 3 bases and the V segment lost 5 bases, leaving 3 bases of the junction unmatched.

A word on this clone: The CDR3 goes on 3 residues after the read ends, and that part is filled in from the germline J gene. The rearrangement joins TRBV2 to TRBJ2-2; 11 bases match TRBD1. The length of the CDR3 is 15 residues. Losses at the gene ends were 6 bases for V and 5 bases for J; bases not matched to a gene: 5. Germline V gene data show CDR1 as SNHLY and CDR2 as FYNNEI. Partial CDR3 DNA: TGTGCCAGCAGCTCAGGGACAGGGGGTACCGGGGAG. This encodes CASSSGTGGTGE. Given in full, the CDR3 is CASSSGTGGTGELFF. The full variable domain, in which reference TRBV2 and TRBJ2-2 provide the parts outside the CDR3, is EPEVTQTPSHQVTQMGQEVILRCVPISNHLYFYWYRQILGQKVEFLVSFYNNEISEKSEIFDDQFSVERPDGSNFTLKIRSTKLEDSAMYFCASSSGTGGTGELFFGEGSRLTVL.

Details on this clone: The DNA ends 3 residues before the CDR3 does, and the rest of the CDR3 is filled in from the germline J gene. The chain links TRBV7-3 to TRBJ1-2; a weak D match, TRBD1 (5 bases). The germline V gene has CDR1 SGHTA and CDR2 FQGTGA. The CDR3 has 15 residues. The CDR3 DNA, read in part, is TGTGCCAGCAGCTTAGGCCAGGGAGCTCCTGATACC. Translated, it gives CASSLGQGAPDT. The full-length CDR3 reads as CASSLGQGAPDTYTF.

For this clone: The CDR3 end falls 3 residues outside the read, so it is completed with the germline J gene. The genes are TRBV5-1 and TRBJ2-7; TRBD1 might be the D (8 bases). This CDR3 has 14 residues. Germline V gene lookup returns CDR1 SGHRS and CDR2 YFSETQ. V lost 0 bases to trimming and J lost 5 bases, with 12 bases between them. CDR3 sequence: CASSLGTGRDEQYF. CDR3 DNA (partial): TGCGCCAGCAGCTTGGGGACAGGGAGGGACGAG. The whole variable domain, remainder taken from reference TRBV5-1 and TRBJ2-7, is KAGVTQTPRYLIKTRGQQVTLSCSPISGHRSVSWYQQTPGQGLQFLFEYFSETQRNKGNFPGRFSGRQFSNSRSEMNVSTLELGDSALYLCASSLGTGRDEQYFGPGTRLTVT.

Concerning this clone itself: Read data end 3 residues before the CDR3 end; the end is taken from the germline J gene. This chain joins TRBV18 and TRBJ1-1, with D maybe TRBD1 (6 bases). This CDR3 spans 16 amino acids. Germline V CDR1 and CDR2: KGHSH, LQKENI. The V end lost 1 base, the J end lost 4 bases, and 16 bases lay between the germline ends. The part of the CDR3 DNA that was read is TGTGCCAGCTCACCACGGACAGAAACCTGGACCACTGAA. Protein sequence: CASSPRTETWTTE. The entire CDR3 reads CASSPRTETWTTEAFF.

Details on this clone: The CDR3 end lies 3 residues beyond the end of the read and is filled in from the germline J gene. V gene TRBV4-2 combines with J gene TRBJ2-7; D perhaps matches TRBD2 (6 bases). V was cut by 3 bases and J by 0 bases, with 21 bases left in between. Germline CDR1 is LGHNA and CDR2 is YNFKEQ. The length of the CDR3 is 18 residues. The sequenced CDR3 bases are TGTGCCAGCAGCCAGGATAATCTAGCGACGGTAAGCTCCTACGAG. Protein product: CASSQDNLATVSSYE. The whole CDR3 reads CASSQDNLATVSSYEQYF.

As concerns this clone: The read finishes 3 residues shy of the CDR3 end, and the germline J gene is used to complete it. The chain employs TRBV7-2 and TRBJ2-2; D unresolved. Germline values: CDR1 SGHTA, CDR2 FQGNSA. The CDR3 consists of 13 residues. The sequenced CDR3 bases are TGTGCCAGCAGCTACCCACACCATGAAAAG. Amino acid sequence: CASSYPHHEK. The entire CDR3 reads CASSYPHHEKLFF.

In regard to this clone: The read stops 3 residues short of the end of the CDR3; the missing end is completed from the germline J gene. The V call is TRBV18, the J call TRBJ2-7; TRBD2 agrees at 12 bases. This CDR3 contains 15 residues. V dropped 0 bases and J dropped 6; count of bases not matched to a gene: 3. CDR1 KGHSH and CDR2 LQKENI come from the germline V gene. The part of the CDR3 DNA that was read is TGTGCCAGCTCACCACCACTAGCGGGGGGACGCGAG. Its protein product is CASSPPLAGGRE. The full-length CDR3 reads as CASSPPLAGGREQYF. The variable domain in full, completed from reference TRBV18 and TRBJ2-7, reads NAGVMQNPRHLVRRRGQEARLRCSPMKGHSHVYWYRQLPEEGLKFMVYLQKENIIDESGMPKERFSAEFPKEGPSILRIQQVVRGDSAAYFCASSPPLAGGREQYFGPGTRLTVT.

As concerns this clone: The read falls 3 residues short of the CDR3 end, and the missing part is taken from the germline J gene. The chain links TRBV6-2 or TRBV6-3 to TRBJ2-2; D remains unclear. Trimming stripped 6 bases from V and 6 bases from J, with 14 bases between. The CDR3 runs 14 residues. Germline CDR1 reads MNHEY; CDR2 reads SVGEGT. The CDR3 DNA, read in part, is TGTGCCAGCAGCATCCACCCACGGGCCGGGGAG. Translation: CASSIHPRAGE. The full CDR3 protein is CASSIHPRAGELFF.

The CDR3 DNA, read in part, is TGCAGTGCCCCAGGGCAGTTTAATGAAAAA. It yields the protein CSAPGQFNEK. The whole CDR3 region reads CSAPGQFNEKLFF. This rearrangement joins TRBV20-1 to TRBJ1-4; D might be TRBD1 (5 bases). Read coverage stops 3 residues before the CDR3 terminus; the germline J gene supplies the remainder. Germline CDR1 and CDR2: DFQATT and SNEGSKA (reference sequence). The V and J ends lost 6 bases and 4 bases respectively, with 12 bases between them. This CDR3 spans 13 amino acids.

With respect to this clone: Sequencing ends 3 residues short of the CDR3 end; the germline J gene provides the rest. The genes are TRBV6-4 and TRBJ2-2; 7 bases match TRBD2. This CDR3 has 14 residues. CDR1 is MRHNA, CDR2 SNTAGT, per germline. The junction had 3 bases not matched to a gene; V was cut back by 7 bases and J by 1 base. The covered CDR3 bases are TGTGCCAGCAAGCGGGATGAGAACACCGGGGAG. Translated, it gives CASKRDENTGE. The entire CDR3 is CASKRDENTGELFF.

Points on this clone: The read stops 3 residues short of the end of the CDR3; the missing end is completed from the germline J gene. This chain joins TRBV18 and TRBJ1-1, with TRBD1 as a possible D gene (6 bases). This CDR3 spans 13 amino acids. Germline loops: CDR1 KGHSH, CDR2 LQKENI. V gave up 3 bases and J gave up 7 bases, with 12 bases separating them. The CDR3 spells CASSPQNRDEAFF. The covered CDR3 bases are TGTGCCAGCTCACCTCAAAACAGGGATGAA.

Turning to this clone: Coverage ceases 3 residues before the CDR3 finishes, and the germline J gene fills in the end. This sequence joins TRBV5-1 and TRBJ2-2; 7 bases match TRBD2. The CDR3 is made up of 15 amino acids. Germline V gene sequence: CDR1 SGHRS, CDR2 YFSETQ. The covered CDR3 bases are TGCGCCAGCAGGATGGCGGGGGAAACTAATGAAAAG. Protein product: CASRMAGETNEK. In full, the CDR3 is CASRMAGETNEKLFF.

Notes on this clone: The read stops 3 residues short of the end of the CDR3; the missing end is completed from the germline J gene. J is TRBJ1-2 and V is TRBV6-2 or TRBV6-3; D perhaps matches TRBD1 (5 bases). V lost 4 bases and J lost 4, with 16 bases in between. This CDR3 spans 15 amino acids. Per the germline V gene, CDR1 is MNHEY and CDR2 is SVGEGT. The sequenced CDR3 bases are TGTGCCAGCAGTTCCCTACGACAGAGAATCTATGGC. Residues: CASSSLRQRIYG. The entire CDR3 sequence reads CASSSLRQRIYGYTF.

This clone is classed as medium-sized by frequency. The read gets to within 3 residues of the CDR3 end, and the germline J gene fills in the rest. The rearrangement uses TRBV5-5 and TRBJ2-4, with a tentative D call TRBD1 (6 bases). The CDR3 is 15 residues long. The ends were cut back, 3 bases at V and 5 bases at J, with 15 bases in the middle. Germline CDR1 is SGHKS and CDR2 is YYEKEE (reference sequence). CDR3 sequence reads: CASSSYWDIQNIQYF. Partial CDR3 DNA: TGTGCCAGCAGCTCGTACTGGGACATACAAAACATT.

Incomplete CDR3 DNA: TGCGCCAGCAGTCTAGACAGGAACACTGAA. It yields the protein CASSLDRNTE. The full-length CDR3 reads as CASSLDRNTEAFF. V usage is TRBV10-1 and J usage is TRBJ1-1; possibly TRBD1 for D (5 bases). Coverage ceases 3 residues before the CDR3 finishes, and the germline J gene fills in the end. This CDR3 spans 13 amino acids. CDR1 and CDR2 (germline): WNHNN, SYGVQD (reference sequence). Trimming stripped 5 bases from V and 1 base from J, with 8 bases between.

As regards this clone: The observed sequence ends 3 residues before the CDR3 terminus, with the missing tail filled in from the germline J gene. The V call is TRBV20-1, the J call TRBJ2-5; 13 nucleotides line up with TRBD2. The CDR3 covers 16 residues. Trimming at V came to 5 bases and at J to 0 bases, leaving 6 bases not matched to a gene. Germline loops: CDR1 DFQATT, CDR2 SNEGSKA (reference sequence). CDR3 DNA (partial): TGCAGTGCTGACCCGACTAGCGGGGGGTACCAAGAGACC. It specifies CSADPTSGGYQET. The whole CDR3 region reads CSADPTSGGYQETQYF.

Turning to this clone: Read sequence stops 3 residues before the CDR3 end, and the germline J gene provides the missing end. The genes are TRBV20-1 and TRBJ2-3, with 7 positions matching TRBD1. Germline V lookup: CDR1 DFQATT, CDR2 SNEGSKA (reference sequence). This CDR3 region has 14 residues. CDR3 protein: CSANADRVEETQYF. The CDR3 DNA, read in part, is TGCAGTGCCAACGCAGACAGGGTTGAAGAGACG.

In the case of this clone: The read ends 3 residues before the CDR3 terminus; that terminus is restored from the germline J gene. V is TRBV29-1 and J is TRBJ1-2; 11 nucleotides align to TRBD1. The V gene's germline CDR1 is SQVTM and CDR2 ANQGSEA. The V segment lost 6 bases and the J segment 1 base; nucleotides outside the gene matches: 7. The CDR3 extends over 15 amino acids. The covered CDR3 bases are TGCAGCGTAGACGGACAGGGGGCTCTTAACTATGGC. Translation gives CSVDGQGALNYG. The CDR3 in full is CSVDGQGALNYGYTF.

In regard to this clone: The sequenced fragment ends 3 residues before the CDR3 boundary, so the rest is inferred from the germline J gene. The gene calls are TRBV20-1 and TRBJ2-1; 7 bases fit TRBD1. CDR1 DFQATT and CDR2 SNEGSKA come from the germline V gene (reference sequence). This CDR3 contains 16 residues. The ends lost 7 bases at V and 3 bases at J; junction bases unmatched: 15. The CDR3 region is CSVGGAVGDLYNEQFF. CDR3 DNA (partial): TGCAGTGTAGGGGGCGCAGTGGGAGACCTCTACAATGAG.

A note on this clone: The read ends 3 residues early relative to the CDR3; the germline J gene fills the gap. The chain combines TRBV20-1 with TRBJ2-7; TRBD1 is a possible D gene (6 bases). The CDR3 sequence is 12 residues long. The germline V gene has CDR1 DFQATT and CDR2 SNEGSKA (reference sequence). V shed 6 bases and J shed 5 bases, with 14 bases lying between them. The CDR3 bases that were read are TGCAGTGCAAAACAGGGTATTCACGAG. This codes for CSAKQGIHE. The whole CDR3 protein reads CSAKQGIHEQYF.